Each of the 9 T cell receptor beta chains below was sequenced from the same sample in a study of CD4+ T cells in melanoma. Some clones are missing from TCRdb's copy, which holds only in-frame ones; the method was immunoSEQ multiplex PCR. The sample lists about 140,000 clones, around 90% occurring once. These receptors were obtained from a human donor with melanoma.

The CDR3 sequence is CASSGDRGLGKAFF. The CDR3 DNA is TGTGCCAGCAGCGGGGACAGGGGGTTAGGTAAAGCTTTCTTT. V usage is TRBV2 and J usage is TRBJ1-1; 11 bases align to TRBD1. V lost 6 bases and J lost 9; bases outside the gene matches: 9. Germline V gene sequence: CDR1 SNHLY, CDR2 FYNNEI. The CDR3 consists of 14 residues.

The rearrangement links TRBV7-2 to TRBJ2-5; 8 bases fit TRBD2. This CDR3 is 14 amino acids long. Germline loops: CDR1 SGHTA, CDR2 FQGNSA. Trimming cost V 2 bases and J 2 bases; bases outside gene matches: 1. Written as DNA, the CDR3 is TGTGCCAGCAGCTTATCGGGGGGGCAAGAGACCCAGTACTTC. Amino acid sequence: CASSLSGGQETQYF. The full variable domain, in which reference TRBV7-2 and TRBJ2-5 provide the parts outside the CDR3, is GAGVSQSPSNKVTEKGKDVELRCDPISGHTALYWYRQSLGQGLEFLIYFQGNSAPDKSGLPSDRFSAERTGGSVSTLTIQRTQQEDSAVYLCASSLSGGQETQYFGPGTRLLVL.

This clone came up once. The chain is built from TRBV6-5 and TRBJ1-2, with unresolved D. This CDR3 spans 12 amino acids. V was shortened by 5 bases and J by 4 bases, with 8 bases between the two germline ends. Germline values: CDR1 MNHEY, CDR2 SVGAGI. The CDR3 spells CASSIPGYGYTF. The CDR3 DNA reads TGTGCCAGCAGTATACCAGGCTATGGCTACACCTTC.

The chain employs TRBV2 and TRBJ1-1; D ambiguous. Trimming pared 8 bases from V and 4 bases from J, leaving 11 bases between. Germline assignment: CDR1 SNHLY and CDR2 FYNNEI. CDR3 length equals 12 residues. CDR3 nucleotides: TGTGCCAGCCTTGCCGGGAGCACTGAAGCTTTCTTT. As protein: CASLAGSTEAFF.

This clone was counted between two and nine times. This sequence joins TRBV6-5 and TRBJ1-1, with D perhaps TRBD1 (6 bases). Trimming took off 5 bases at V and 5 bases at J, with 12 bases between the two ends. The CDR3 is made up of 13 amino acids. The germline V gene has CDR1 MNHEY and CDR2 SVGAGI. CDR3 DNA: TGTGCCAGCAGTCGGGGGCGCCGGACTGAAGCTTTCTTT. Translating gives CASSRGRRTEAFF.

This clone was seen once. This chain connects TRBV6-5 to TRBJ2-2; D could derive from TRBD1 or TRBD2 (5 bases each). Trimming pared 3 bases from V and 0 bases from J, leaving 11 bases between. CDR3 length equals 16 residues. Germline lookup yields CDR1 MNHEY and CDR2 SVGAGI. CDR3 in amino acids: CASSYDGASNTGELFF. In DNA, the CDR3 is TGTGCCAGCAGTTATGACGGGGCTTCGAACACCGGGGAGCTGTTTTTT.

The chain joins TRBV7-9 to TRBJ2-5; no clear D gene. Per germline, CDR1 SEHNR and CDR2 FQNEAQ (reference sequence). Trimming shortened V by 1 base and J by 0 bases, and 0 bases separated the two germline ends. The CDR3 has 12 amino acids. In DNA, the CDR3 is TGTGCCAGCAGCTTAGACCAAGAGACCCAGTACTTC. Translation: CASSLDQETQYF.

This chain connects TRBV5-4 to TRBJ2-2, with 11 bases lining up with TRBD2. The CDR3 length is 18 residues. V gave up 4 bases and J gave up 7 bases; unmatched junction bases: 15. In germline, CDR1 is SGHNT, CDR2 YYREEE (reference sequence). The CDR3 region has the DNA TGTGCCAGCAGCCTACAAACGACTAGCGGGGAAATTATCGGGGAGCTGTTTTTT. This translates into CASSLQTTSGEIIGELFF.

The V and J genes are TRBV7-8 and TRBJ1-1; D is ambiguous. CDR1 SGHVS and CDR2 FQNEAQ come from the germline V gene. This CDR3 is built from 13 residues. Trimming left V 5 bases short and J 5 bases short, with 12 bases between. The CDR3 reads CASSLTPGTEAFF. For the CDR3, the DNA is TGTGCCAGCAGCCTAACCCCAGGAACTGAAGCTTTCTTT. The full variable domain, its missing parts supplied by reference TRBV7-8 and TRBJ1-1, is GAGVSQSPRYKVAKRGQDVALRCDPISGHVSLFWYQQALGQGPEFLTYFQNEAQLDKSGLPSDRFFAERPEGSVSTLKIQRTQQEDSAVYLCASSLTPGTEAFFGQGTRLTVV.